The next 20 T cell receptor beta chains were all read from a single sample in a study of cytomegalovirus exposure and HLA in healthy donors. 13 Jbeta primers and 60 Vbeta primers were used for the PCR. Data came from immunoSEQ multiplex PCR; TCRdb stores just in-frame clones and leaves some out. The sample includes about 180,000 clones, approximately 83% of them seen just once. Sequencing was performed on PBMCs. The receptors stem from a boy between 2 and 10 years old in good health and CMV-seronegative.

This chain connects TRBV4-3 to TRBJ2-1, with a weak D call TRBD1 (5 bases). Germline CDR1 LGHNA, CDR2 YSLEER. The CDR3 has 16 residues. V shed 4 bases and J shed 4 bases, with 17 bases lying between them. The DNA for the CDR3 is TGCGCCAGCAGCCTTGGGATGACAGCCAATTACAATGAGCAGTTCTTC. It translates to CASSLGMTANYNEQFF.

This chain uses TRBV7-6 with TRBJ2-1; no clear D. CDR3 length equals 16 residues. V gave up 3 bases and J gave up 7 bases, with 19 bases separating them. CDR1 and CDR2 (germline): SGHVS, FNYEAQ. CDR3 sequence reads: CASSFGQALGENEQFF. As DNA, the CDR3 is TGTGCCAGCAGCTTTGGGCAGGCCCTTGGCGAAAATGAGCAGTTCTTC. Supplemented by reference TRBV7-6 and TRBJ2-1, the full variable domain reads GAGVSQSPRYKVTKRGQDVALRCDPISGHVSLYWYRQALGQGPEFLTYFNYEAQQDKSGLPNDRFSAERPEGSISTLTIQRTEQRDSAMYRCASSFGQALGENEQFFGPGTRLTVL.

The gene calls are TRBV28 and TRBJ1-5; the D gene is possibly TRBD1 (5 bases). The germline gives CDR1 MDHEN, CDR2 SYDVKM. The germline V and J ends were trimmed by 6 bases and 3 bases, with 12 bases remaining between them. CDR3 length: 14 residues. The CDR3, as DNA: TGTGCCAGCAGCAAGGACACCCTCAATCAGCCCCAGCATTTT. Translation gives CASSKDTLNQPQHF.

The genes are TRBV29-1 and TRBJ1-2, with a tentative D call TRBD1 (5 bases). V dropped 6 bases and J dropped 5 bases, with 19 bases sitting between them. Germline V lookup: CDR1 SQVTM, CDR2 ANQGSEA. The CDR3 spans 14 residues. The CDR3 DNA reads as TGCAGCGTCGCGGGGACCGAACTTGAATATGGCTACACCTTC. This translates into CSVAGTELEYGYTF.

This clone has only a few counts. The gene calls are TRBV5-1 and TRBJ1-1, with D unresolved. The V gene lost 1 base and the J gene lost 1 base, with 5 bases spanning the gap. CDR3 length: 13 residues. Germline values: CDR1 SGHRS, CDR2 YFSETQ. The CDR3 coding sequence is TGCGCCAGCAGCTTGCGAGAGAACACTGAAGCTTTCTTT. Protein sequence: CASSLRENTEAFF.

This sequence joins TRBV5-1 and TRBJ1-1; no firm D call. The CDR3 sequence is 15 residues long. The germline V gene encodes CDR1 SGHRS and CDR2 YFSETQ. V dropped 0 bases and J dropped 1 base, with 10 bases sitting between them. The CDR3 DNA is TGCGCCAGCAGCTTGGGGTCCGGAGGGAACACTGAAGCTTTCTTT. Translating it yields CASSLGSGGNTEAFF. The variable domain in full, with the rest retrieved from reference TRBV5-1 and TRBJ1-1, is KAGVTQTPRYLIKTRGQQVTLSCSPISGHRSVSWYQQTPGQGLQFLFEYFSETQRNKGNFPGRFSGRQFSNSRSEMNVSTLELGDSALYLCASSLGSGGNTEAFFGQGTRLTVV.

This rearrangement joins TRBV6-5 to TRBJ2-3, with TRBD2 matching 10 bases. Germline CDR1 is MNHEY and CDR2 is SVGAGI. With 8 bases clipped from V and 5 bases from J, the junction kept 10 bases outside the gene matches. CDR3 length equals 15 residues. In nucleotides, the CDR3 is TGTGCCAGCGGCGAAAGCGGGAGGGCCGGAGATACGCAGTATTTT. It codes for CASGESGRAGDTQYF.

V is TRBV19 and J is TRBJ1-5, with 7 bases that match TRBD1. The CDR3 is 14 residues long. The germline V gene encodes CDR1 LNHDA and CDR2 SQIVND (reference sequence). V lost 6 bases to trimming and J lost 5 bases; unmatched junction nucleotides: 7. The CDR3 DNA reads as TGTGCCAGTAGCATAACAGGGGCGGATCAGCCCCAGCATTTT. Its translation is CASSITGADQPQHF.

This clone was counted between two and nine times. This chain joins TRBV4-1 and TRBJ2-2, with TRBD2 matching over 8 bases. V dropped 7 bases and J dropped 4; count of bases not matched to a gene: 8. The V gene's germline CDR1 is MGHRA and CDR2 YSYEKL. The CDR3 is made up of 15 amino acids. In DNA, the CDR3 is TGCGCCAGCACGACCGGGGGGGCCGGCACCGGGGAGCTGTTTTTT. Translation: CASTTGGAGTGELFF.

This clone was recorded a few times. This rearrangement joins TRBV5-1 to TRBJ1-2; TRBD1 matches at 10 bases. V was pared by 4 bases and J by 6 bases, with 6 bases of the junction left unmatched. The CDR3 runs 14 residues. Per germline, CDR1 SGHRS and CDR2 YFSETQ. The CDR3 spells CASSPSGQGNGYTF. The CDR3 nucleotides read TGCGCCAGCAGCCCGTCGGGACAGGGGAATGGCTACACCTTC.

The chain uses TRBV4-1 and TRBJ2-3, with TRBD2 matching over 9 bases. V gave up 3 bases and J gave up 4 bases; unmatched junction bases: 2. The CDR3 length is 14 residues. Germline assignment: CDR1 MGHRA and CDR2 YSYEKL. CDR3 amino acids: CASSQGLAADTQYF. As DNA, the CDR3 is TGCGCCAGCAGCCAGGGACTAGCCGCAGATACGCAGTATTTT.

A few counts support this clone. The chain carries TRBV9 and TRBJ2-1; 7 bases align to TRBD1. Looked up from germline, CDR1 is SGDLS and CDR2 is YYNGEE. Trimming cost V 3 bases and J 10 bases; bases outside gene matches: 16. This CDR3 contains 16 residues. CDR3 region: CASSGLGDSHWGEQFF. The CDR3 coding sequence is TGTGCCAGCAGCGGACTCGGGGACAGCCATTGGGGGGAGCAGTTCTTC.

This CDR3 reads CASSQAQGTGYTF. The DNA for the CDR3 is TGCGCCAGCAGCCAAGCACAGGGGACTGGCTACACCTTC. The genes are TRBV4-3 and TRBJ1-2; 7 bases fit TRBD1. Germline CDR1 and CDR2: LGHNA and YSLEER. The CDR3 is made up of 13 amino acids. With 1 base clipped from V and 7 bases from J, the junction kept 3 bases outside the gene matches.

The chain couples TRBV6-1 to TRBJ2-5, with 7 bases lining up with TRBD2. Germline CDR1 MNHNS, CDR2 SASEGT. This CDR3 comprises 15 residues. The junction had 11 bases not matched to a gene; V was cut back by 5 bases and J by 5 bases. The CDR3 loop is CASSRGMGGVETQYF. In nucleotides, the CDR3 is TGTGCCAGCAGTAGAGGGATGGGGGGGGTGGAGACCCAGTACTTC.

The CDR3 region is CASSFGAPGTSGFSYEQYF. Written as DNA, the CDR3 is TGCGCCAGCAGCTTTGGGGCCCCCGGGACTAGCGGGTTCTCCTACGAGCAGTACTTC. The V call is TRBV5-1, the J call TRBJ2-7, with 12 nucleotides matching TRBD2. Germline-derived CDR1 and CDR2 are SGHRS and YFSETQ. V lost 2 bases and J lost 0; bases outside the gene matches: 12. This CDR3 spans 19 amino acids.

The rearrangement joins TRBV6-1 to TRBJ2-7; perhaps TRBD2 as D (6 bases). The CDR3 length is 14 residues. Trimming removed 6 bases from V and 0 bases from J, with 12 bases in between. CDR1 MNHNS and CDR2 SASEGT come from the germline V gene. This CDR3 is CASRFGGSSYEQYF. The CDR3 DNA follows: TGTGCCAGCAGGTTTGGAGGGAGCTCCTACGAGCAGTACTTC.

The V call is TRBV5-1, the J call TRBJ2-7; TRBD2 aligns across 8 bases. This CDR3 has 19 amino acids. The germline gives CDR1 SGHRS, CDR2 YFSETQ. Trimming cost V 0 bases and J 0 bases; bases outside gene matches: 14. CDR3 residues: CASSLGGIAGRPNSYEQYF. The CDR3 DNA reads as TGCGCCAGCAGCTTGGGTGGTATAGCGGGAAGGCCAAACTCCTACGAGCAGTACTTC.

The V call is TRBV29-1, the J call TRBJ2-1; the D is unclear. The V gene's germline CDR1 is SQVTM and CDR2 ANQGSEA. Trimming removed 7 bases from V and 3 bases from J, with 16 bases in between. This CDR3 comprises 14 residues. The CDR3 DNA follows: TGCAGCGCCCTGCAACCGATAGACTACAATGAGCAGTTCTTC. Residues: CSALQPIDYNEQFF.

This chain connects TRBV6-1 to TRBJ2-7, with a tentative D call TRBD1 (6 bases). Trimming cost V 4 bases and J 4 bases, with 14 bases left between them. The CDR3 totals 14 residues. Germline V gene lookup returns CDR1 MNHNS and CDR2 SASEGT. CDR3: CASSAAGAGYEQYV. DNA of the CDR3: TGTGCCAGCAGTGCGGCAGGGGCGGGTTACGAGCAGTACGTC.

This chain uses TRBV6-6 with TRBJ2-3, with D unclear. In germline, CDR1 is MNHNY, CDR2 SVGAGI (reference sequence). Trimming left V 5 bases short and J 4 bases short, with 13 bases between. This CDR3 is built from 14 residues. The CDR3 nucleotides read TGTGCCAGCAGTCCACTCCTCATCCCAGATACGCAGTATTTT. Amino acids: CASSPLLIPDTQYF.